Below are 30 T cell receptor beta chains sequenced from a single sample in a study of cytomegalovirus exposure and HLA in healthy donors. The table came from immunoSEQ multiplex PCR; TCRdb's copy has only in-frame clones and leaves some out. The table records tens of thousands of clones, about 90% of them present only once. The specimen was PBMCs. The source of these receptors is a woman in her late teens or twenties in good health and CMV-seronegative.

The rearrangement uses TRBV27 and TRBJ2-2; TRBD1 aligns across 8 bases. V shed 5 bases, J shed 6 bases, and the junction held 8 bases outside the gene matches. CDR1 MNHEY and CDR2 SMNVEV come from the germline V gene (reference sequence). The CDR3 contains 15 residues. CDR3 bases: TGTGCCAGCAGTCCGTCTCGGACAGGGTCCGGGGAGCTGTTTTTT. This encodes CASSPSRTGSGELFF.

The CDR3 loop reads CASSSDGDYGYTF. The CDR3 nucleotides read TGTGCCAGCAGTTCGGACGGGGACTATGGCTACACCTTC. The chain is built from TRBV27 and TRBJ1-2; D is unclear. Germline CDR1 and CDR2: MNHEY and SMNVEV (reference sequence). Trimming took 4 bases from V and 3 from J, leaving 9 bases between them. This CDR3 has 13 residues.

The chain joins TRBV27 to TRBJ2-7; 9 nucleotides agree with TRBD1. In germline, CDR1 is MNHEY, CDR2 SMNVEV (reference sequence). J gave up 5 bases and V 7 bases, and 15 bases lay outside the gene matches. The CDR3 totals 16 residues. The CDR3 is CASKLNLRTGAHEQYF. The DNA for the CDR3 is TGTGCCAGCAAATTAAACCTACGGACAGGGGCCCACGAGCAGTACTTC.

The V call is TRBV7-9, the J call TRBJ2-5; 10 positions agree with TRBD2. The germline gives CDR1 SEHNR, CDR2 FQNEAQ (reference sequence). Losses at the gene ends were 8 bases for V and 0 bases for J; bases not matched to a gene: 9. This CDR3 is built from 16 residues. CDR3 sequence reads: CASATSGPLYQETQYF. DNA for the CDR3: TGTGCCAGCGCGACTAGCGGGCCCTTGTACCAAGAGACCCAGTACTTC.

The rearrangement uses TRBV11-3 and TRBJ2-3; D not certain. There are 14 residues in the CDR3. Germline CDR1 SGHNT, CDR2 YENEEA. V lost 7 bases, J lost 2 bases, and 13 bases lay in between. CDR3 amino acids: CASNPGAITDTQYF. CDR3 bases: TGTGCCAGCAATCCGGGTGCTATCACAGATACGCAGTATTTT.

The genes are TRBV11-2 and TRBJ2-1; 10 bases match TRBD2. CDR1 and CDR2 (germline): SGHAT, FQNNGV. V gave up 7 bases and J gave up 8 bases; unmatched junction bases: 11. This CDR3 region has 15 residues. This CDR3 reads CASNIPSGSQDEQFF. In DNA, the CDR3 is TGTGCCAGCAACATTCCTAGCGGGAGTCAAGATGAGCAGTTCTTC.

The chain is built from TRBV6-1 and TRBJ2-1; TRBD2 matches 7 bases. The CDR3 length is 19 residues. V trimming: 0 bases; J trimming: 8 bases; junction bases outside the gene matches: 19. Germline V lookup: CDR1 MNHNS, CDR2 SASEGT. The CDR3 bases are TGTGCCAGCAGTGAAGCGAACTACGGGGGGACTCCTAAGGGGTATGAGCAGTTCTTC. Encoded protein: CASSEANYGGTPKGYEQFF.

The chain combines TRBV5-6 with TRBJ2-7; possibly TRBD2 for D (5 bases). The CDR3 is made up of 16 amino acids. V lost 4 bases and J lost 2, with 19 bases in between. CDR1 is SGHDT, CDR2 YYEEEE, per germline. The CDR3 region is CASSAGLSLTPYEQYF. DNA for the CDR3: TGTGCCAGCAGCGCCGGACTCTCCCTGACACCCTACGAGCAGTACTTC.

The chain joins TRBV2 to TRBJ1-2; TRBD1 matches 7 bases. There are 13 residues in the CDR3. With V trimmed by 5 bases and J by 8 bases, 8 bases remained unmatched. Germline CDR1 reads SNHLY; CDR2 reads FYNNEI. The CDR3 loop reads CASSPRGTGGYTF. The CDR3 coding sequence is TGTGCCAGCAGTCCCAGGGGGACCGGGGGCTACACCTTC.

The chain combines TRBV6-6 with TRBJ1-5, with D maybe TRBD1 (6 bases). Trimming pared 2 bases from V and 1 base from J, leaving 9 bases between. Germline V gives CDR1 MNHNY, CDR2 SVGAGI (reference sequence). The CDR3 length is 15 residues. For the CDR3, the DNA is TGTGCCAGCAGTTACACAAGGGGGAGCAATCAGCCCCAGCATTTT. Its protein product is CASSYTRGSNQPQHF.

V and J are TRBV2 and TRBJ2-1; perhaps TRBD2 as D (6 bases). Germline CDR1 SNHLY, CDR2 FYNNEI. V lost 3 bases, J lost 10 bases, and 19 bases lay in between. This CDR3 comprises 15 residues. Written as DNA, the CDR3 is TGTGCCAGCAGTGACCCCAGTGGAGGGCTCAAGGAGCAGTTCTTC. Protein: CASSDPSGGLKEQFF.

Regarding this clone: Within the sample, other DNA sequences also encode this same CDR3. The chain joins TRBV4-1 to TRBJ2-3; D ambiguous. Germline loops: CDR1 MGHRA, CDR2 YSYEKL. The CDR3 covers 13 residues. Trimming shortened V by 3 bases and J by 5 bases, and 9 bases separated the two germline ends. This CDR3 is CASSQPSGDTQYF. CDR3 DNA sequence: TGCGCCAGCAGCCAGCCCTCAGGAGATACGCAGTATTTT.

The J gene is TRBJ2-6, the V gene TRBV27, with 14 bases that match TRBD2. V trimming: 3 bases; J trimming: 2 bases; junction bases outside the gene matches: 6. The CDR3 loop spans 19 amino acids. Germline V gene sequence: CDR1 MNHEY, CDR2 SMNVEV (reference sequence). The CDR3: CASSLGGLAGVAGANVLTF. CDR3 nucleotide sequence: TGTGCCAGCAGTTTGGGGGGACTAGCGGGAGTAGCTGGGGCCAACGTCCTGACTTTC.

J is TRBJ2-7 and V is TRBV6-1; TRBD2 aligns across 10 bases. The germline CDR1 and CDR2 sequences are MNHNS and SASEGT. CDR3 length: 17 residues. V shed 2 bases, J shed 1 base, and the junction held 8 bases outside the gene matches. As DNA, the CDR3 is TGTGCCAGCAGTGAAAGCGGGAGGGCCGTTAGTTCCTACGAGCAGTACTTC. It encodes CASSESGRAVSSYEQYF.

V gene TRBV28 combines with J gene TRBJ1-2; 11 bases fit TRBD1. CDR1 MDHEN and CDR2 SYDVKM come from the germline V gene. The CDR3 runs 16 residues. The ends lost 5 bases at V and 3 bases at J; junction bases unmatched: 8. CDR3 sequence reads: CASSRSGQGAYYGYTF. The CDR3 bases are TGTGCCAGCAGTCGATCCGGACAGGGGGCATACTATGGCTACACCTTC.

This clone was detected once. The chain links TRBV18 to TRBJ2-1, with 11 bases identical to TRBD2. The trim removed 4 bases at V and 0 bases at J, leaving 8 bases unmatched. The CDR3 runs to 18 residues. The V gene's germline CDR1 is KGHSH and CDR2 LQKENI. This CDR3 reads CASSLAGLAASSYNEQFF. For the CDR3, the DNA is TGTGCCAGCTCACTTGCGGGACTAGCGGCCAGCTCCTACAATGAGCAGTTCTTC.

The rearrangement links TRBV7-3 to TRBJ2-3; a possible D gene is TRBD2 (5 bases). Trimming left V 2 bases short and J 4 bases short, with 7 bases between. This CDR3 has 13 amino acids. Germline V gene data show CDR1 as SGHTA and CDR2 as FQGTGA. The chain's CDR3 is CASSLYGADTQYF. DNA of the CDR3: TGTGCCAGCAGCTTATACGGGGCAGATACGCAGTATTTT.

The CDR3 DNA follows: TGTGCCTGGAGTGTACTGCCCTCTGGGGCCAACGTCCTGACTTTC. Translating it yields CAWSVLPSGANVLTF. V and J are TRBV30 and TRBJ2-6; D uncertain. Germline V gene lookup returns CDR1 GTSNPN and CDR2 SVGIG (reference sequence). V lost 0 bases to trimming and J lost 0 bases, with 6 bases between them. The CDR3 sequence is 15 residues long.

The rearrangement joins TRBV28 to TRBJ1-5; 8 bases fit TRBD1. The germline CDR1 and CDR2 sequences are MDHEN and SYDVKM. This CDR3 region has 14 residues. V lost 7 bases and J lost 9; bases outside the gene matches: 11. This CDR3 is CASTQQTGEGPQHF. In nucleotides, the CDR3 is TGTGCCAGCACCCAACAGACAGGGGAAGGGCCCCAGCATTTT. Supplemented by reference TRBV28 and TRBJ1-5, the full variable domain reads DVKVTQSSRYLVKRTGEKVFLECVQDMDHENMFWYRQDPGLGLRLIYFSYDVKMKEKGDIPEGYSVSREKKERFSLILESASTNQTSMYLCASTQQTGEGPQHFGDGTRLSIL.

The chain carries TRBV7-3 and TRBJ2-1, with TRBD1 matching 9 bases. Germline values: CDR1 SGHTA, CDR2 FQGTGA. Germline trimming cut 4 bases from V and 1 base from J; bases unmatched to any gene: 5. This CDR3 is 16 amino acids long. The CDR3 DNA reads as TGTGCCAGCAGCTCGGGACAGGGAATATCCTACAATGAGCAGTTCTTC. It specifies CASSSGQGISYNEQFF. The full variable domain, rest sourced from reference TRBV7-3 and TRBJ2-1, is GAGVSQTPSNKVTEKGKYVELRCDPISGHTALYWYRQSLGQGPEFLIYFQGTGAADDSGLPNDRFFAVRPEGSVSTLKIQRTERGDSAVYLCASSSGQGISYNEQFFGPGTRLTVL.

The V call is TRBV28, the J call TRBJ1-2; 8 bases are a match to TRBD1. Germline CDR1 MDHEN, CDR2 SYDVKM. Trimming took 9 bases from V and 7 from J; bases not matched to a gene: 13. This CDR3 has 14 residues. CDR3 protein: CASLGQGPYGGYTF. CDR3 bases: TGTGCCAGTCTCGGACAGGGTCCTTATGGTGGCTACACCTTC.

The CDR3 is CASSLGTSGSLNEQFF. CDR3 nucleotide sequence: TGTGCCAGCAGTTTAGGGACTAGCGGTAGTCTCAATGAGCAGTTCTTC. The rearrangement links TRBV27 to TRBJ2-1; 11 nucleotides match TRBD2. With V trimmed by 2 bases and J by 6 bases, 6 bases remained unmatched. Per the germline V gene, CDR1 is MNHEY and CDR2 is SMNVEV (reference sequence). The CDR3 spans 16 residues.

The V and J genes are TRBV6-5 and TRBJ2-1; D possibly corresponds to TRBD2 (6 bases). There are 12 residues in the CDR3. Germline-derived CDR1 and CDR2 are MNHEY and SVGAGI. Trimming stripped 3 bases from V and 9 bases from J, with 9 bases between. This chain's CDR3 is CASSYSGVEQFF. The CDR3 DNA follows: TGTGCCAGCAGTTATTCGGGGGTTGAGCAGTTCTTC.

V gene TRBV5-1 combines with J gene TRBJ2-3; D gene unclear. Germline values: CDR1 SGHRS, CDR2 YFSETQ. This CDR3 is built from 13 residues. V was pared by 0 bases and J by 1 base, with 3 bases between. CDR3 nucleotide sequence: TGCGCCAGCAGCTTGGTCGGCACAGATACGCAGTATTTT. It is translated as CASSLVGTDTQYF.

The CDR3 DNA sequence: TGTGCCAGCAGTTATGGGACACGGAACTATGGCTACACCTTC. This translates into CASSYGTRNYGYTF. The chain carries TRBV6-6 and TRBJ1-2, with D possibly matching TRBD1 (6 bases). V lost 3 bases and J lost 2, with 10 bases in between. This CDR3 has 14 amino acids. CDR1 and CDR2 (germline): MNHNY, SVGAGI (reference sequence).

The rearrangement uses TRBV5-1 and TRBJ2-1; 11 bases fit TRBD1. V shed 0 bases, J shed 8 bases, and the junction held 7 bases outside the gene matches. Germline CDR1 and CDR2: SGHRS and YFSETQ. The length of the CDR3 is 16 residues. CDR3 region: CASSLGGQGVRDEQFF. In DNA, the CDR3 is TGCGCCAGCAGCTTGGGGGGACAGGGGGTAAGGGATGAGCAGTTCTTC.

CDR3 sequence: CASSSTGVANYGYTF. CDR3 DNA: TGTGCCAGCAGCTCTACAGGGGTGGCTAACTATGGCTACACCTTC. The chain is built from TRBV5-4 and TRBJ1-2; TRBD1 matches 7 bases. Germline V CDR1 and CDR2: SGHNT, YYREEE (reference sequence). The CDR3 covers 15 residues. Losses at the gene ends were 3 bases for V and 0 bases for J; bases not matched to a gene: 5.

The V call is TRBV2, the J call TRBJ2-1; TRBD2 matches 7 bases. Germline trimming cut 7 bases from V and 3 bases from J; bases unmatched to any gene: 6. Looked up from germline, CDR1 is SNHLY and CDR2 is FYNNEI. The CDR3 runs to 14 residues. As DNA, the CDR3 is TGTGCCAGCATGTTTAGGGAGGGCTACAATGAGCAGTTCTTC. Its translation is CASMFREGYNEQFF.

The chain has TRBV4-1 and TRBJ2-3; 11 bases line up with TRBD2. Germline V gene sequence: CDR1 MGHRA, CDR2 YSYEKL. CDR3 size: 19 residues. V shed 3 bases and J 0 bases; nucleotides not matched to a gene: 11. This CDR3 is CASSQILAGVRVSTDTQYF. The CDR3 DNA reads TGCGCCAGCAGCCAGATACTAGCGGGAGTTAGGGTTAGCACAGATACGCAGTATTTT.

The V call is TRBV19, the J call TRBJ1-1; D is possibly TRBD1 (5 bases). The germline CDR1 and CDR2 sequences are LNHDA and SQIVND (reference sequence). Trimming removed 3 bases from V and 5 bases from J, with 13 bases in between. The CDR3 consists of 14 residues. For the CDR3, the DNA is TGTGCCAGTAGTATTGCAGGGTCGACGACTGAAGCTTTCTTT. Translation gives CASSIAGSTTEAFF.